This T cell receptor beta chain came from a study of cytomegalovirus exposure and HLA in healthy donors. Study-level points and caveats: Cytomegalovirus-associated status was assigned to more than 150 TCR beta chains. About 87% or about 30% of the time was how often most TCR beta V segments were productive, according to an earlier analysis.

Use of 60 Vbeta and 13 Jbeta primers characterized the PCR. The data were produced by immunoSEQ multiplex PCR, yet TCRdb's version contains in-frame clones alone and is incomplete. The table shows some 200,000 clones, with about 79% occurring only once. The germline gives CDR1 SGHDT, CDR2 YYEEEE. This CDR3 is 13 amino acids long. Deletions cut 4 bases from V and 1 base from J, with 8 bases between. Remarks on this clone: The antigen is undetermined.

The source is a boy under 10 years old in good health and CMV-seronegative. The chain employs TRBV5-6 and TRBJ2-5; no clear D gene. The sequenced sample was PBMCs. CDR3 residues: CASSRSPQETQYF. As DNA, the CDR3 is TGTGCCAGCAGCAGGAGCCCCCAAGAGACCCAGTACTTC.